The rows below give T cell receptor beta chains drawn from one sample of a study of blood T cell repertoires in COVID-19. Using immunoSEQ multiplex PCR, the repertoire was profiled, and TCRdb retains in-frame clones only, with some absent. The data contain about 100,000 clones, almost 80% of them seen just once; the ten biggest clones take up approximately 30%. The sequencing input was peripheral blood. The receptors come from a man between 65 and 85 years old with active or convalescent COVID-19. CDR3s include the opening cysteine and the closing phenylalanine or tryptophan. A D gene is named only where the DNA matches it firmly. Some rows mark clone size as missing; the rest say once, few, many or name a class of expanded clone.

CDR3nt | CDR3aa | d_gene | j_gene | v_gene | abundance | len
TGTGCCAGCAGTCAAGGACAGGGGGATGAGCAGTTCTTC | CASSQGQGDEQFF | TRBD1 | TRBJ2-1 | TRBV25-1 | . | 13
TGTGCCAGCTCCCCCCCGCCAGGGCTCAATGAGCAGTTCTTC | CASSPPPGLNEQFF | . | TRBJ2-1 | TRBV18 | . | 14
TGTGCCAGCAGCCCATGGGGACAGGGCTACGAGCAGTACTTC | CASSPWGQGYEQYF | TRBD1 | TRBJ2-7 | TRBV27 | few | 14
TGTGCCACCAGTGACCCCGGGACAGGGACGTTTTTCACCGGGGAGCTGTTTTTT | CATSDPGTGTFFTGELFF | TRBD1 | TRBJ2-2 | TRBV24-1 | . | 18
TGTGCCATCTCATTAGCGGGGGGTGGCACAGATACGCAGTATTTT | CAISLAGGGTDTQYF | TRBD2 | TRBJ2-3 | TRBV10-3 | . | 15
TGTGCCAGCAGTCACCCCCCGATGAACAGGGTATCGACCGGGGAGCTGTTTTTT | CASSHPPMNRVSTGELFF | . | TRBJ2-2 | TRBV6-2/TRBV6-3 | . | 18
TGTGCCAGCAGTGAAGGGGACAGGGTGGTCAATGAGCAGTTCTTC | CASSEGDRVVNEQFF | TRBD1 | TRBJ2-1 | TRBV25-1 | . | 15
TGTGCCAGCAGTTTCGACAGGGGAAGCGGGCAGCCCCAGCATTTT | CASSFDRGSGQPQHF | TRBD1 | TRBJ1-5 | TRBV27 | . | 15
TGTGCCAGCAGGAAGGACCCCGCGGGTCAGCCCCAGCATTTT | CASRKDPAGQPQHF | . | TRBJ1-5 | TRBV2 | . | 14
TGTGCCAGCAGCCAACAGCGGGGTAAAGAGACCCAGTACTTC | CASSQQRGKETQYF | TRBD2 | TRBJ2-5 | TRBV28 | . | 14
TGTGCCAACTGGACTAGCGGGATTACCGGGGAGCTGTTTTTT | CANWTSGITGELFF | TRBD2 | TRBJ2-2 | TRBV3-1/TRBV3-2 | . | 14
TGTGCCAGCAGCCCTTGGACAGAAAATGAGCAGTTCTTC | CASSPWTENEQFF | . | TRBJ2-1 | TRBV7-9 | . | 13
TGTGCCAGCAGCCGGGACAGGAGTAATGAAAAACTGTTTTTT | CASSRDRSNEKLFF | TRBD1 | TRBJ1-4 | TRBV3-1/TRBV3-2 | . | 14
TGTGCCATCAGTGAAACAGGGCGTACTGAAGCTTTCTTT | CAISETGRTEAFF | . | TRBJ1-1 | TRBV10-3 | . | 13
TGTGCCAGCAGCTTGGTTCATGATGGGCACGAGCAGTACTTC | CASSLVHDGHEQYF | . | TRBJ2-7 | TRBV5-6 | . | 14
TGTGCCAGTAGTATTGCCTCGACAGGCAACTATGGCTACACCTTC | CASSIASTGNYGYTF | . | TRBJ1-2 | TRBV19 | . | 15
TGTGCCACCAGCAGAGATCGGCAGGGGTCTCCCTACGAGCAGTACTTC | CATSRDRQGSPYEQYF | . | TRBJ2-7 | TRBV15 | . | 16
TGTGCCAGCAGCGCCGGGGGTGAGCAGTACTTC | CASSAGGEQYF | . | TRBJ2-7 | TRBV12-3/TRBV12-4 | . | 11
TGCAGCGTCAGGGGTTACACTGAAGCTTTCTTT | CSVRGYTEAFF | . | TRBJ1-1 | TRBV29-1 | . | 11
TGTGCCAGCAGTGAAAACAGGGGAAGCACAGATACGCAGTATTTT | CASSENRGSTDTQYF | TRBD1 | TRBJ2-3 | TRBV2 | . | 15
TGTGCCAGCAGCCAAGCAACGACTAGTGGAGATACGCAGTATTTT | CASSQATTSGDTQYF | . | TRBJ2-3 | TRBV4-2 | . | 15
TGTGCCAGCACCCCTCGACTAGAAGGCACCGGGGAGCTGTTTTTT | CASTPRLEGTGELFF | . | TRBJ2-2 | TRBV27 | . | 15
TGTGCCAGCAGTTTTTTTCGGGGTGGTGCCTATGGCTACACCTTC | CASSFFRGGAYGYTF | . | TRBJ1-2 | TRBV27 | . | 15
TGTGCCAGCACTCTCACCGAGGGGGAGCTGTTTTTT | CASTLTEGELFF | . | TRBJ2-2 | TRBV6-6 | . | 12
TGTGCCAGCAGCCGGGGACTAGCAGTCTACGAGCAGTACTTC | CASSRGLAVYEQYF | TRBD2 | TRBJ2-7 | TRBV9 | . | 14
TGTGCCAGCTCGCCAGACAGGAGCTCTGGAAACACCATATATTTT | CASSPDRSSGNTIYF | . | TRBJ1-3 | TRBV18 | . | 15
TGTGCCAGCAGCCAAGTCTCAGGGCCCACCACCGGGGAGCTGTTTTTT | CASSQVSGPTTGELFF | . | TRBJ2-2 | TRBV3-1/TRBV3-2 | . | 16
TGTGCCAGCAGCCCCCCCGGGGTAGGAAGTTTTAACTATGGCTACACCTTC | CASSPPGVGSFNYGYTF | . | TRBJ1-2 | TRBV7-2 | . | 17
TGTGCCACCAGTGACTCCGACAGCCTCGAGCAGTACTTC | CATSDSDSLEQYF | . | TRBJ2-7 | TRBV24-1 | . | 13
TGTGCCAGCAGCCCCTGGGGGGGGGAAAAACTGTTTTTT | CASSPWGGEKLFF | . | TRBJ1-4 | TRBV7-3 | . | 13
TGTGCCAGCAGTCCGGACAGGGGGACCTATGGCTACACCTTC | CASSPDRGTYGYTF | TRBD1 | TRBJ1-2 | TRBV27 | . | 14
TGTGCCAGCTCACCACCGTTAAGGGCAGCGGGAGCATCCTACAATGAGCAGTTCTTC | CASSPPLRAAGASYNEQFF | TRBD2 | TRBJ2-1 | TRBV18 | . | 19
TGTGCCAGCAGTCTGACTAGGGTCGAGCAGTACTTC | CASSLTRVEQYF | . | TRBJ2-7 | TRBV2 | once | 12
TGTGCCAGCAGCCTAATGACAGGGGGCGCCGTCAATCAGCCCCAGCATTTT | CASSLMTGGAVNQPQHF | TRBD1 | TRBJ1-5 | TRBV5-8 | . | 17
TGTGCCAGCAGAGACGGACCCCGGGGTCCTTCACCCCTCCACTTT | CASRDGPRGPSPLHF | . | TRBJ1-6 | TRBV5-6 | . | 15
TGTGCCAGCAGCCCGGGACTAGCGGGAGAGCAGTTCTTC | CASSPGLAGEQFF | TRBD2 | TRBJ2-1 | TRBV3-1/TRBV3-2 | . | 13
TGTGCCAGCAGCTCGGGACAGGGAATCTATGGCTACACCTTC | CASSSGQGIYGYTF | TRBD1 | TRBJ1-2 | TRBV28 | . | 14